A selection of T cell receptor beta chains follows, all from one sample in a study of metastatic and nonmetastatic thyroid tumors. With MiXCR, TCRdb called clones anew from the PCR reads. The data contain tens of thousands of clones, about a quarter of them singletons. Sequenced: blood. The receptors shown here come from a female donor with papillary thyroid cancer or a benign thyroid nodule (not recorded which). Some clones in this sample may be carry-over from other donors' samples. Both conserved end residues are part of each CDR3. The D gene is left open where the match is weak. Expanded clones are given a class, and other clones once, few, many or no size at all.

TRBJ1-4	NA	TRBV19	medium-sized	CASNHRAAGTNEKLFF	TGTGCCAGTAACCACCGAGCGGCCGGGACTAATGAAAAACTGTTTTTT
TRBJ1-2	TRBD1	TRBV7-2	NA	CASSFRGRDRAGYTF	TGTGCCAGCAGCTTTAGGGGGCGAGACAGGGCGGGCTACACCTTC
TRBJ2-7	NA	TRBV10-3	many	CAISVQGSYEQYF	TGTGCCATCAGTGTACAGGGTTCCTACGAGCAGTACTTC
TRBJ2-2	NA	TRBV6-1	few	CASSITGEAGELFF	TGTGCCAGCAGTATAACAGGGGAGGCCGGGGAGCTGTTTTTT
TRBJ2-7	NA	TRBV7-2	many	CASSAARANSYEQYF	TGTGCCAGCAGCGCTGCCCGGGCTAACTCCTACGAGCAGTACTTC
TRBJ1-1	NA	TRBV15	NA	CATSRDSSSAAMNTEAFF	TGTGCCACCAGCAGAGATTCCTCATCGGCAGCCATGAACACTGAAGCTTTCTTT
TRBJ1-1	NA	TRBV11-1	medium-sized	CASSLGNVEAFF	TGTGCCAGCAGCTTAGGCAACGTTGAAGCTTTCTTT
TRBJ1-2	NA	TRBV6-2/TRBV6-3	few	CASSLNQLYGYTF	TGTGCCAGCAGTCTGAATCAACTTTATGGCTACACCTTC
TRBJ1-1	NA	TRBV2	few	CATEGPPRGAEAFF	TGTGCCACCGAGGGCCCCCCCCGAGGGGCTGAAGCTTTCTTT
TRBJ2-5	TRBD2	TRBV6-1	few	CASNLIAGGQETQYF	TGTGCCAGCAATCTCATAGCGGGGGGGCAGGAGACCCAGTACTTC
TRBJ1-2	NA	TRBV4-3	many	CASSQALFGQVRIGYTF	NA
TRBJ2-7	NA	TRBV28	NA	CASSLYLSYEQYF	TGTGCCAGCAGTTTATACCTTTCCTACGAGCAGTACTTC
TRBJ2-5	TRBD2	TRBV29-1	many	CSVVPSGPQETQYF	TGCAGCGTCGTACCTAGCGGGCCCCAAGAGACCCAGTACTTC
TRBJ1-1	NA	TRBV18	NA	CASSPPSAGSNTEAFF	TGTGCCAGCTCACCCCCGAGCGCCGGGTCGAACACTGAAGCTTTCTTT
TRBJ2-3	NA	TRBV5-1	many	CASSFGVSAAGHTDTQYF	TGCGCCAGCAGCTTCGGGGTGTCTGCAGCGGGACACACAGATACGCAGTATTTT
TRBJ2-7	TRBD2	TRBV6-2/TRBV6-3	few	CASSYGTSAYEQYF	TGTGCCAGCAGTTACGGGACTAGCGCCTACGAGCAGTACTTC
TRBJ2-1	NA	TRBV29-1	many	CSVEDGVNEQFF	TGCAGCGTTGAAGACGGGGTCAATGAGCAGTTCTTC
TRBJ2-3	NA	TRBV6-9	NA	CASSESVGESTDTQYF	TGTGCCAGCAGTGAGTCGGTGGGAGAAAGCACAGATACGCAGTATTTT
TRBJ2-1	TRBD2	TRBV19	few	CASSMTSGVDEQFF	TGTGCCAGTAGTATGACTAGCGGGGTTGATGAGCAGTTCTTC
TRBJ1-5	TRBD1	TRBV2	few	CASSGQSNQPQHF	TGTGCCAGCTCGGGACAGAGCAATCAGCCCCAGCATTTT
TRBJ2-2	TRBD1	TRBV5-1	medium-sized	CASSTGTGASNTGELFF	TGCGCCAGCAGCACGGGGACAGGGGCCTCGAACACCGGGGAGCTGTTTTTT